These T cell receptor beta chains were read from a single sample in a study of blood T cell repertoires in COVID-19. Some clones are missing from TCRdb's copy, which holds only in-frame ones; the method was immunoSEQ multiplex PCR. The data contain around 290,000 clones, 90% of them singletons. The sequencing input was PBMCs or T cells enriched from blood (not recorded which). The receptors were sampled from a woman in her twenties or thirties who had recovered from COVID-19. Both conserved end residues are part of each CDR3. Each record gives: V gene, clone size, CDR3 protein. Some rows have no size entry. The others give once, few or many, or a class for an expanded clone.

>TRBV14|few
CASSRSTGGAETQYF
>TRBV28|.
CARTTDSYGYTF
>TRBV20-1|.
CSASLFASGRMTDTQYF
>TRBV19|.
CASSPQGSNQPQHF
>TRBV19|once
CASSTNRGPNNQPQHF
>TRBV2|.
CASSETGGFETQYF
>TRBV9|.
CASSPGQGALAEAFF
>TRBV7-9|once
CASSLAGEPYGYTF
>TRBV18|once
CASSPSPGYEQYF
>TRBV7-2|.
CASNVDRMNTEAFF
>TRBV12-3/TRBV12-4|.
CASSTGFVYEQYF
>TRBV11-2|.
CASSLWTSSVTGELFF
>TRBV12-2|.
CASRGSGSYEQYF
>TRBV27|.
CASSLWGQGKETQYF
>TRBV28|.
CASSSPFINRGEEAFF
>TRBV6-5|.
CASSTPTSGSYEQFF
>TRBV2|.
CASASQGNTIYF
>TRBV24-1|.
CATSGQVNNQPQHF
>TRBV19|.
CASSIGGHNYNEQFF
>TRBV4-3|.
CASSQDGRGFHGYTF
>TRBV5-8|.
CASSFGLAESIDQETQYF
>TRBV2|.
CASQGTSGSDEQYF
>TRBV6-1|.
CASSDGRVNSPLHF
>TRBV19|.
CASRHGNQPQHF
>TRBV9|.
CASSGQGSDTQYF
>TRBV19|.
CASSTGRVLGTEAFF
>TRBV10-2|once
CASSESGLAGITDTQYF
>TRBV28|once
CASSLRTWTANYGYTF
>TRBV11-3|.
CASRPTSGRKSYNEQFF